The clone carrying this TCR beta chain was found many times. The target antigen is unknown. These data come from a study of T cells after posttransplantation cyclophosphamide. Study results and caveats: TRB clonality was highly associated with recipient CMV seropositivity and reactivation. Donor-recipient repertoire similarity was low at 1-2 months, rising over year one. Skin or GI-infiltrating T cells shared few TRB sequences with blood.

Assay used: immunoSEQ multiplex PCR; TCRdb lists only in-frame clones, some missing. The sample has 30,000 or so clones, none seen only once; the top ten hold approximately 3%. This CDR3 is 13 amino acids long. Trimming stripped 3 bases from V and 2 bases from J, with 8 bases between. CDR1 KGHSH and CDR2 LQKENI come from the germline V gene. This related bone marrow graft donor gave peripheral blood on the day of marrow donation. Sequenced input: PBMCs. The V and J genes are TRBV18 and TRBJ2-7; no clear D. The receptor comes from an older woman in good health, CMV-negative, and a related stem cell transplant donor. The DNA for the CDR3 is TGTGCCAGCTCACCTCCAGTGACCTACGAGCAGTACTTC. This codes for CASSPPVTYEQYF.